The 15 T cell receptor beta chains below come from one sample, sequenced in a study of response to subunit inactivated influenza vaccine. TCRdb re-called the RT-PCR reads through MiXCR, storing one row per CDR3 protein. Among hundreds of thousands of distinct CDR3 sequences listed, 11% to 15% were seen once. This sample comprised PBMCs from blood, obtained roughly 15 days before vaccination. These receptors all come from a man aged 50 to 59 who received an inactivated influenza vaccine.

In DNA form, the CDR3 reads TGTGCCAGCATAATTACGGACAGGCAGAATTCACCCCTCCACTTT. Translation gives CASIITDRQNSPLHF. The chain joins TRBV6-1 to TRBJ1-6; 7 bases match TRBD1. This CDR3 comprises 15 residues. J lost 7 bases, V lost 7 bases, and 10 bases had no gene match. Looked up from germline, CDR1 is MNHNS and CDR2 is SASEGT.

This clonotype was detected ten times or more. The chain is built from TRBV6-2 or TRBV6-3 and TRBJ1-1; no firm D call. This CDR3 has 11 residues. Between the trimmed V and J ends, which lost 6 bases and 7 bases, there was a span of 9 bases. Germline V gene sequence: CDR1 MNHEY, CDR2 SVGEGT. The CDR3 loop is CASRRTVEAFF. Here the CDR3 DNA reads TGTGCCAGCAGAAGGACGGTTGAAGCTTTCTTT.

The chain has TRBV24-1 and TRBJ2-3, with 8 bases matching TRBD1. CDR1 is KGHDR, CDR2 SFDVKD, per germline. Trimming cost V 0 bases and J 6 bases; bases outside gene matches: 7. The CDR3 totals 16 residues. DNA for the CDR3: TGTGCCACCAGTGATTTGGGGGGACAGGCTCCTGATACGCAGTATTTT. It specifies CATSDLGGQAPDTQYF.

This clonotype occurred many times. The chain couples TRBV2 to TRBJ2-2; 7 bases map to TRBD1. The CDR3 is made up of 16 amino acids. V shed 1 base, J shed 1 base, and the junction held 3 bases outside the gene matches. Germline V gene lookup returns CDR1 SNHLY and CDR2 FYNNEI. CDR3 sequence (DNA): TGTGCCAGCAGTGAAGAACAGGGGCAGAACACCGGGGAGCTGTTTTTT. This translates into CASSEEQGQNTGELFF.

This clonotype was found a few times. The CDR3 spells CASSQTESYEQYF. Here the CDR3 DNA reads TGTGCCAGCAGCCAGACGGAGAGCTACGAGCAGTACTTC. J is TRBJ2-7 and V is TRBV2; D is ambiguous. Deletions cut 6 bases from V and 3 bases from J, with 12 bases between. In germline, CDR1 is SNHLY, CDR2 FYNNEI. CDR3 size: 13 residues.

The chain carries TRBV2 and TRBJ2-1; D is undetermined. The germline V gene has CDR1 SNHLY and CDR2 FYNNEI. V was cut by 4 bases and J by 0 bases, with 10 bases left in between. CDR3 size: 15 residues. This chain's CDR3 is CASSVSPSSYNEQFF. CDR3 coding DNA: TGTGCCAGCAGTGTTAGTCCTAGCTCCTACAATGAGCAGTTCTTC.

This rearrangement joins TRBV3-1 to TRBJ2-3; TRBD1 might be the D (6 bases). CDR3 length: 15 amino acids. Trimming left V 11 bases short and J 1 base short, with 19 bases between. The germline V gene has CDR1 LGHDT and CDR2 YNNKEL (reference sequence). CDR3 residues: CASCTQGPGTDTQYF. CDR3 sequence (DNA): TGTGCCTCCTGCACACAGGGCCCTGGCACAGATACGCAGTATTTT.

The chain has TRBV12-3 or TRBV12-4 and TRBJ2-1, with no clear D. The V gene lost 2 bases and the J gene lost 8 bases, with 7 bases spanning the gap. The CDR3 sequence is 12 residues long. The CDR3 protein is CASSLRADEQFF. The DNA for the CDR3 is TGTGCCAGCAGTTTAAGGGCCGATGAGCAGTTCTTC.

This clonotype was observed a few times. The chain uses TRBV3-1 and TRBJ2-7; D gene unclear. Germline V gene lookup returns CDR1 LGHDT and CDR2 YNNKEL (reference sequence). The CDR3 consists of 14 residues. V gave up 4 bases and J gave up 2 bases, with 12 bases separating them. CDR3 region: CASSPDLQTYEQYF. In DNA form, the CDR3 reads TGTGCCAGCAGCCCGGACCTCCAAACCTACGAGCAGTACTTC.

V usage is TRBV25-1 and J usage is TRBJ2-2; 9 bases match TRBD1. The germline V gene has CDR1 MGHDK and CDR2 SYGVNS. This CDR3 comprises 16 residues. The trim removed 3 bases at V and 6 bases at J, leaving 8 bases unmatched. The CDR3 reads CASSDTGTGYPGELFF. In DNA form, the CDR3 reads TGTGCCAGCAGTGATACCGGGACAGGGTATCCCGGGGAGCTGTTTTTT.

The V call is TRBV7-3, the J call TRBJ2-7, with 11 bases identical to TRBD2. CDR1 and CDR2 from the germline V gene are SGHTA and FQGTGA. The CDR3 is 14 amino acids. The V and J ends lost 6 bases and 6 bases, in that order; junction bases with no gene match: 7. The CDR3 here is CASSQLAGAPEQYF. Written as DNA, the CDR3 is TGTGCCAGCAGTCAACTAGCGGGAGCCCCCGAGCAGTACTTC.

This clonotype has only a few counts. The rearrangement links TRBV7-9 to TRBJ2-1; 7 positions match TRBD2. The CDR3 runs 14 residues. Germline V gene lookup returns CDR1 SEHNR and CDR2 FQNEAQ (reference sequence). Trimming took 8 bases from V and 6 from J; bases not matched to a gene: 10. Here the CDR3 reads CASGPRGLTNEQFF. The CDR3 DNA reads TGTGCCAGCGGACCGCGGGGACTAACCAATGAGCAGTTCTTC.

The chain carries TRBV13 and TRBJ2-5; D is perhaps TRBD2 (6 bases). CDR3 size: 16 residues. V shed 5 bases and J shed 4 bases, with 20 bases lying between them. Germline CDR1 reads PRHDT; CDR2 reads FYEKMQ (reference sequence). CDR3 amino acids: CASSTPRRGVTETQYF. The CDR3 DNA reads TGTGCCAGCAGCACCCCCCGGAGGGGCGTAACAGAGACCCAGTACTTC.

The V and J genes are TRBV7-9 and TRBJ2-1; D possibly uses TRBD1 or TRBD2 (6 bases each). The CDR3 is 14 residues long. Trimming pared 2 bases from V and 8 bases from J, leaving 13 bases between. Germline V gives CDR1 SEHNR, CDR2 FQNEAQ (reference sequence). CDR3 bases: TGTGCCAGCAGCTTAACGGGGGCAAGCGATGAGCAGTTCTTC. This codes for CASSLTGASDEQFF.

The chain carries TRBV20-1 and TRBJ2-7, with D perhaps matching TRBD1 (6 bases). V lost 4 bases to trimming and J lost 4 bases, with 20 bases between them. The CDR3 covers 15 residues. Germline-derived CDR1 and CDR2 are DFQATT and SNEGSKA (reference sequence). The CDR3 region has the DNA TGCAGTGCTAACCCCGCGGCCAGGGGACAATACGAGCAGTACTTC. Translation gives CSANPAARGQYEQYF.